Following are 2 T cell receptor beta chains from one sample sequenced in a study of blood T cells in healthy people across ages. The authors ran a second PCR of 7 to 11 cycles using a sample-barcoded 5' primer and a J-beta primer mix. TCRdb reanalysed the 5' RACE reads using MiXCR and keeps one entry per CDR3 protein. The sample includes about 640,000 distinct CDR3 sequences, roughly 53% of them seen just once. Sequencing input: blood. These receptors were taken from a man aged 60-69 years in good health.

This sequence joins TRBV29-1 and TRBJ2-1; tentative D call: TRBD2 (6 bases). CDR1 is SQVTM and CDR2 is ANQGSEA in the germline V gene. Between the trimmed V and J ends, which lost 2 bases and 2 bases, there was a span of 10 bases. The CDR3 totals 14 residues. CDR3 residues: CSVERTTAYNEQFF. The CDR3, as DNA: TGCAGCGTTGAAAGGACTACCGCCTACAATGAGCAGTTCTTC.

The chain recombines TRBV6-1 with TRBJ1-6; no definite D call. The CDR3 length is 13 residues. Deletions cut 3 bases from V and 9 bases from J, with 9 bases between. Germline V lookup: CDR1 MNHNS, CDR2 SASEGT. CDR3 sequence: CASSEATSSPLHF. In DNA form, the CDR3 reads TGTGCCAGCAGTGAGGCCACATCTTCACCCCTCCACTTT.